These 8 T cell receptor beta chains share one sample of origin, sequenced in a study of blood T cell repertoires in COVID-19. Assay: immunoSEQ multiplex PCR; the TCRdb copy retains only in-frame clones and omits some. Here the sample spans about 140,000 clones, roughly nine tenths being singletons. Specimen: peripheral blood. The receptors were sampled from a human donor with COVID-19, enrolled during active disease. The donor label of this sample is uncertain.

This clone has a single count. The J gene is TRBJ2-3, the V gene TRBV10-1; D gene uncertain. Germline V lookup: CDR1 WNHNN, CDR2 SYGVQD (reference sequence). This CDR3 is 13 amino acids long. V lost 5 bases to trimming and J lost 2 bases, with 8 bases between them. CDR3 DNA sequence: TGCGCCAGCAGTTTGTCTTCCACAGATACGCAGTATTTT. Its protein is CASSLSSTDTQYF.

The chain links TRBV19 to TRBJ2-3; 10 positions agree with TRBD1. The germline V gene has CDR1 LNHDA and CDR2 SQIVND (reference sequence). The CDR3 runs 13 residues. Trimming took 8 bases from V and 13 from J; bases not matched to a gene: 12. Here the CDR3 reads CASREPGTGDKYF. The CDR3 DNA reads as TGTGCCAGTCGCGAACCCGGGACAGGGGATAAGTATTTT.

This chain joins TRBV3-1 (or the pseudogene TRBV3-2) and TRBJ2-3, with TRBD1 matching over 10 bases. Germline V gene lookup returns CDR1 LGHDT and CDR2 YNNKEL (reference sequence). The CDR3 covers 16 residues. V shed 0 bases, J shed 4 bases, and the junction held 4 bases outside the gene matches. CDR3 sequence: CASSQESGTGADTQYF. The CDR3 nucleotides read TGTGCCAGCAGCCAAGAATCGGGGACAGGGGCAGATACGCAGTATTTT.

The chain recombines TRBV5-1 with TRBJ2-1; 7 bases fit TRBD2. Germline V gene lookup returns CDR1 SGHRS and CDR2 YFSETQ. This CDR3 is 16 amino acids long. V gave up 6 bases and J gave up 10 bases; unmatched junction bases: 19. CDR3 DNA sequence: TGCGCCAGCACCCGAGACCCTAGCGGAGCCCCCTCGGAGCAGTTCTTC. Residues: CASTRDPSGAPSEQFF.

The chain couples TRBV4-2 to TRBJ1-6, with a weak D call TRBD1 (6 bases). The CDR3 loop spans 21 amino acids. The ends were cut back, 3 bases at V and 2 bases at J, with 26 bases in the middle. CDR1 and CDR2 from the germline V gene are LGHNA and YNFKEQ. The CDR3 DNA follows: TGTGCCAGCAGCCACCGACTATTGAGAACAGGGTCAACGGCCTATAATTCACCCCTCCACTTT. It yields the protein CASSHRLLRTGSTAYNSPLHF.

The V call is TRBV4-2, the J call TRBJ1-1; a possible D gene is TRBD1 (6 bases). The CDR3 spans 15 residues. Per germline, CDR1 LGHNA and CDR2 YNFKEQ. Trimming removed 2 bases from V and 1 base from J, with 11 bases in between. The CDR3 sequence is CASSQPTGRNTEAFF. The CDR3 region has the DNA TGTGCCAGCAGCCAACCGACAGGTAGGAACACTGAAGCTTTCTTT.

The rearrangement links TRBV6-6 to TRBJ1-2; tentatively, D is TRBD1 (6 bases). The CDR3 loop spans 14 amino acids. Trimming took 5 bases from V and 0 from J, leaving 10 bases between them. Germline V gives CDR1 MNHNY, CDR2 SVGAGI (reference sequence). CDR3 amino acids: CASSGDRSNYGYTF. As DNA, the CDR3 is TGTGCCAGCAGTGGAGACAGGTCTAACTATGGCTACACCTTC.

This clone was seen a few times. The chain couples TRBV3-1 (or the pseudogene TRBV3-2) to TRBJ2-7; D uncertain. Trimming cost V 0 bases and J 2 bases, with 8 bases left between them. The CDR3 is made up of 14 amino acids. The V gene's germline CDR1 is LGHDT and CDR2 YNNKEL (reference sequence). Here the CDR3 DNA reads TGTGCCAGCAGCCAAGATCCCACAGCCTACGAGCAGTACTTC. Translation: CASSQDPTAYEQYF.